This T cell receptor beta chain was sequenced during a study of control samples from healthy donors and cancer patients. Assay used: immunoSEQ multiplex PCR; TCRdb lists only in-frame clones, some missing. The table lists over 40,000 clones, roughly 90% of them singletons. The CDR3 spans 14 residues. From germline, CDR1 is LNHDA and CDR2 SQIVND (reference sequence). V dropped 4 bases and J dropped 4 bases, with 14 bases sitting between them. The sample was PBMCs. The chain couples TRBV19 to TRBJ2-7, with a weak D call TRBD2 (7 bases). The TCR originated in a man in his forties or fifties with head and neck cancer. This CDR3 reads CASSNQGREYEQYF. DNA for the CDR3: TGTGCCAGTAGTAACCAGGGGCGGGAGTACGAGCAGTACTTC.